These T cell receptor beta chains were read from a single sample in a study of blood T cell repertoires in COVID-19. Profiling relied on immunoSEQ multiplex PCR, and the TCRdb table lists in-frame clones only, not all of them. The sample includes 95,000 to 100,000 clones, around 87% seen only once; the top ten take around a tenth. Source material: peripheral blood. The receptors stem from a woman in her thirties with acute or convalescent COVID-19. Both conserved end residues are part of each CDR3. A D gene is named only where the DNA matches it firmly. Part of the rows lack a size; the others show once, few, many or a class for expanded clones.

clone size | J gene | V gene | D gene | CDR3 DNA | CDR3 protein
. | TRBJ2-5 | TRBV10-3 | TRBD2 | TGTGCCATCAGGTCCGGGGGGTTGGGCCAAGAGACCCAGTACTTC | CAIRSGGLGQETQYF
. | TRBJ2-1 | TRBV24-1 | TRBD1 | TGTGCCACCAGTGACAGACAGGGTAGCGATGAGCAGTTCTTC | CATSDRQGSDEQFF
. | TRBJ1-1 | TRBV5-1 | TRBD1 | TGCGCCAGCAGCTTGACAGGGGCAAACACTGAAGCTTTCTTT | CASSLTGANTEAFF
. | TRBJ2-1 | TRBV5-1 | . | TGCGCCAGCAGCTTGTTCGCTGGTCGGTTTTACAATGAGCAGTTCTTC | CASSLFAGRFYNEQFF
. | TRBJ1-3 | TRBV5-4 | . | TGTGCCAGCAGCTTGCGGGGGGATGCTGGAAACACCATATATTTT | CASSLRGDAGNTIYF
. | TRBJ2-1 | TRBV19 | TRBD2 | TGTGCCAGTAGTATCGGCGGGGGTAGACGCAATGAGCAGTTCTTC | CASSIGGGRRNEQFF
once | TRBJ1-1 | TRBV2 | . | TGTGCCAGCAGTGGGGAAACAGGGCTTGGCACCGAAGCTTTCTTT | CASSGETGLGTEAFF
. | TRBJ1-2 | TRBV3-1/TRBV3-2 | . | TGTGCCAGCAGCCACTGGGGAGCGGGGAACTATGGCTACACCTTC | CASSHWGAGNYGYTF
. | TRBJ1-2 | TRBV6-6 | . | TGTGCCAGCAGTTACGACAGCAACTATGGCTACACCTTC | CASSYDSNYGYTF
. | TRBJ2-1 | TRBV7-9 | TRBD2 | TGTGCCAGCAGCTTAGAAGTGACTAGCGGGGGGTTCTTC | CASSLEVTSGGFF
. | TRBJ1-1 | TRBV5-1 | TRBD1 | TGCGCCAGCAGTCGGGACAGCTTCCCCAGGAACACTGAAGCTTTCTTT | CASSRDSFPRNTEAFF
. | TRBJ2-1 | TRBV7-9 | . | TGTGCCAGCAGCGAAACCGGGACAAGGGACTACAATGAGCAGTTCTTC | CASSETGTRDYNEQFF
. | TRBJ1-5 | TRBV19 | . | TGTGCCAGTAGTATTGGGAGTTTACCCCAGCATTTT | CASSIGSLPQHF
. | TRBJ1-2 | TRBV12-3/TRBV12-4 | TRBD1 | TGTGCCAGCAGAAAAGGGACAGGCGGCTACACCTTC | CASRKGTGGYTF
. | TRBJ1-1 | TRBV24-1 | TRBD1 | TGTGCCACCAGTGAGCCTAGTAGGACAGGGTATCCGAACACTGAAGCTTTCTTT | CATSEPSRTGYPNTEAFF
. | TRBJ1-5 | TRBV30 | . | TGTGCCTGGAAGGAGGACGGACAGCCCCAGCATTTT | CAWKEDGQPQHF
. | TRBJ2-5 | TRBV27 | TRBD1 | TGTGCCAGCAGTCCGCTGGACAGGGTTCAGGGAGAGACCCAGTACTTC | CASSPLDRVQGETQYF
. | TRBJ1-2 | TRBV3-1/TRBV3-2 | TRBD1 | TGTGCCAGCAGCCAAGGGAACCCCGGGACAGGGAATGGCTACACCTTC | CASSQGNPGTGNGYTF
. | TRBJ1-1 | TRBV19 | . | TGTGCCAGTAGTATATCAGGGGTGAACACTGAAGCTTTCTTT | CASSISGVNTEAFF
once | TRBJ2-3 | TRBV18 | . | TGTGCCAGCTCACCAACGCGGGGTACGCAGTATTTT | CASSPTRGTQYF
. | TRBJ1-6 | TRBV12-3/TRBV12-4 | . | TGTGCCAGCAGTTCCGGTATGGAGTCACCCCTCCACTTT | CASSSGMESPLHF
. | TRBJ2-7 | TRBV12-3/TRBV12-4 | . | TGTGCCAGCAGTTGGGGGGGCAACTACGAGCAGTACTTC | CASSWGGNYEQYF
. | TRBJ2-7 | TRBV29-1 | . | TGCAGCGTGAGAGGGCCAGGATTCTACGAGCAGTACTTC | CSVRGPGFYEQYF
. | TRBJ1-4 | TRBV2 | TRBD1 | TGTGCCAGCAGTGACAGCACAGGGGGTGGTGAAAAACTGTTTTTT | CASSDSTGGGEKLFF
. | TRBJ2-2 | TRBV4-2 | TRBD2 | TGTGCCAGCAGCCTCCGCGGGGGGACGGGCACCGGGGAGCTGTTTTTT | CASSLRGGTGTGELFF
. | TRBJ1-4 | TRBV2 | . | TGTGCCAGCAGTGAAAGGAGGGGAACTAATGAAAAACTGTTTTTT | CASSERRGTNEKLFF
. | TRBJ1-6 | TRBV2 | . | TGTGCCAGCAGTGAAGCCCAAGGGCGGGGGGCTTTCAATTCACCCCTCCACTTT | CASSEAQGRGAFNSPLHF
. | TRBJ1-1 | TRBV11-3 | . | TGTGCCAGCAGCTTTAACCAGGCGAACACTGAAGCTTTCTTT | CASSFNQANTEAFF
. | TRBJ2-4 | TRBV7-8 | . | TGTGCCAGCAGCCTTCGGGGCGGGACCCCCAAGGGGGCCAAAAACATTCAGTACTTC | CASSLRGGTPKGAKNIQYF
. | TRBJ2-2 | TRBV5-1 | . | TGCGCCAGCAGCTCCCTAGCGACGAACACCGGGGAGCTGTTTTTT | CASSSLATNTGELFF
. | TRBJ2-3 | TRBV10-3 | . | TGTGCCATCAGTGCCCAGCGTGTCGGCACAGATACGCAGTATTTT | CAISAQRVGTDTQYF
. | TRBJ1-1 | TRBV3-1/TRBV3-2 | . | TGTGCCAGCAGCCAAGATGGGGGGGTCCCAAACACTGAAGCTTTCTTT | CASSQDGGVPNTEAFF
. | TRBJ2-1 | TRBV10-3 | . | TGTGCCATCAGTGTATCGGGGAATGAGCAGTTCTTC | CAISVSGNEQFF
. | TRBJ1-1 | TRBV28 | . | TGTGCCAGCAGTTTCTACTCTGAAGCTTTCTTT | CASSFYSEAFF
. | TRBJ2-1 | TRBV24-1 | TRBD1 | TGTGCCACCAGTGATTTGAAGGGGGCGAACTACAATGAGCAGTTCTTC | CATSDLKGANYNEQFF